This T cell receptor (beta chain) was sequenced in a study of shared clonotypes between healthy human individuals. At the level of the study: Three plates were used per donor for CD4 naive, three for CD4 memory, two for CD8 naive and one for CD8 memory.

Notes on the study in general: Against clonotypes common to all four donors, non-shared ones had lower generation probabilities.

This CDR3 has 15 residues. Trimming took off 2 bases at V and 4 bases at J, with 16 bases between the two ends. CDR1 is SGHDT, CDR2 YYEEEE, per germline. The data were produced by immunoSEQ multiplex PCR, yet TCRdb's version contains in-frame clones alone and is incomplete. The sample includes more than 2 million clones, about 95% of them seen just once. Details on this clone: Its antigen remains unknown.

The sequence was obtained from a man aged 18 to 30 in good health. The V gene is TRBV5-6, the J gene TRBJ2-7; D possibly corresponds to TRBD1 (5 bases). Sample: naive CD4+ T cells sorted from blood. The subset denotes: CD45RA+ positively selected. The CDR3 coding sequence is TGTGCCAGCAGCTTTCAAACAGGAAACTTTTACGAGCAGTACTTC. It translates to CASSFQTGNFYEQYF.